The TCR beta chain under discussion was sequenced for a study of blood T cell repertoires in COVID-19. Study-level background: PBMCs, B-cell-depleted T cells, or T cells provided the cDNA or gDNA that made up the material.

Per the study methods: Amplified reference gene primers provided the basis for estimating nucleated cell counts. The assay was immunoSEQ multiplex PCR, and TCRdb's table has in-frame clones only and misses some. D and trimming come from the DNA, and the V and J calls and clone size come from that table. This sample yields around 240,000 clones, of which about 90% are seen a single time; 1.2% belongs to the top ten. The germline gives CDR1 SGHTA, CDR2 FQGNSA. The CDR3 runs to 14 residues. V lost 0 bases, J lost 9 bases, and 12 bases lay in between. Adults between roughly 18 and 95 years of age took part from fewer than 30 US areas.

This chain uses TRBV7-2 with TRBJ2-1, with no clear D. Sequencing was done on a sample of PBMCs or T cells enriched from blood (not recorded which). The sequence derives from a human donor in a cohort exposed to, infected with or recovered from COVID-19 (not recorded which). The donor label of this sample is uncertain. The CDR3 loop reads CASSLALDGFEQFF. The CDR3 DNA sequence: TGTGCCAGCAGCTTAGCTCTAGATGGTTTTGAGCAGTTCTTC.